This TCR beta chain came from a study of a mutant IDH1 vaccine in newly diagnosed glioma. Study in general: Eight vaccinations went to patients in weeks 1, 3, 5, 7, 11, 15, 19, 23.

About this clone itself: Its antigen is not known.

The method was immunoSEQ multiplex PCR; TCRdb's version includes in-frame clones alone and lacks a portion of them. The table lists roughly 74,000 clones, approximately 85% of them singletons. In germline, CDR1 is SGDLS, CDR2 YYNGEE. V was pared by 4 bases and J by 7 bases, with 13 bases of the junction left unmatched. The CDR3 consists of 17 residues. Time point in this sample: week 23, last vaccination. Every single dose of the vaccine, 300 ug of mutant IDH1 20-mer peptide, came with topical imiquimod. The TCR comes from a man between 25 and 39 years old with glioma. Some clones in this sample may be carry-over from other donors' samples. Sequencing used PBMCs, obtained from a glioma patient whose treatment included an IDH1 peptide vaccine. The chain recombines TRBV9 with TRBJ2-2, with TRBD2 identical over 10 bases. The CDR3 here is CASSQRASGRFGGELFF. As DNA, the CDR3 is TGTGCCAGCAGCCAGAGGGCTAGCGGGAGATTTGGCGGGGAGCTGTTTTTT. The whole variable domain, filled in from reference TRBV9 and TRBJ2-2, reads DSGVTQTPKHLITATGQRVTLRCSPRSGDLSVYWYQQSLDQGLQFLIQYYNGEERAKGNILERFSAQQFPDLHSELNLSSLELGDSALYFCASSQRASGRFGGELFFGEGSRLTVL.